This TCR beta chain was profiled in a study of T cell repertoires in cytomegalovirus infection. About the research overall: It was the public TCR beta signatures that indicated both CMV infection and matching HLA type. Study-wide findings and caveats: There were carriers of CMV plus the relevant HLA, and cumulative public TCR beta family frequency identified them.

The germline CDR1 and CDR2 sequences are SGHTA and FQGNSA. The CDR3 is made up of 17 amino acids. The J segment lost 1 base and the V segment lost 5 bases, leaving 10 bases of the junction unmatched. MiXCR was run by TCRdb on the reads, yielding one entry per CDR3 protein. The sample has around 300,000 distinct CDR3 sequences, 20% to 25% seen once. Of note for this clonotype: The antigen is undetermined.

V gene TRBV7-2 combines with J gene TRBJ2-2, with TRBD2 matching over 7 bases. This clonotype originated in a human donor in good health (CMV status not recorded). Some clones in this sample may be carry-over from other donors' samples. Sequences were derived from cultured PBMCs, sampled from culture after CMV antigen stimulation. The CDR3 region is CASSPLLTSRNTGELFF. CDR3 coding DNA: TGTGCCAGCAGCCCCCTCTTGACTAGCAGGAACACCGGGGAGCTGTTTTTT.